The sequence of this T cell receptor beta chain was determined in a study of T-cell memory formation after mild COVID-19. Study-wide results and limits: CM and EM subsets held most contracting CD4+ clones; EMRA held CD8+ ones. SARS-CoV-2 specificity was not confirmed for second-wave clones peaking on day 37. Later expanders leaned CD4+, whereas day 15 to 85 contracting clones were balanced CD4/CD8.

This clonotype has just a few counts. Its antigen is unknown. The V end was cut by 6 bases, the J end by 8 bases, with 14 bases between. This CDR3 is 12 amino acids long. Germline CDR1 and CDR2: DFQATT and SNEGSKA (reference sequence). TCRalpha and TCRbeta libraries used 5'RACE with constant-segment primers and UMIs. TCRdb fed the 5' RACE reads into MiXCR, producing one record per CDR3 protein. The sample records approximately 300,000 distinct CDR3 sequences, more than 15% being singletons. Sequenced material: PBMCs or a T cell subset sorted from them (not recorded which). This sequence joins TRBV20-1 and TRBJ1-5; D is unclear. This receptor was obtained from a man aged 18 to 35 who had mild COVID-19 (a few samples of this study predate the infection). Cell type and time point are not known. The chain's CDR3 is CSATGENEPQHF. The CDR3 DNA reads as TGCAGTGCGACCGGGGAGAATGAGCCCCAGCATTTT.